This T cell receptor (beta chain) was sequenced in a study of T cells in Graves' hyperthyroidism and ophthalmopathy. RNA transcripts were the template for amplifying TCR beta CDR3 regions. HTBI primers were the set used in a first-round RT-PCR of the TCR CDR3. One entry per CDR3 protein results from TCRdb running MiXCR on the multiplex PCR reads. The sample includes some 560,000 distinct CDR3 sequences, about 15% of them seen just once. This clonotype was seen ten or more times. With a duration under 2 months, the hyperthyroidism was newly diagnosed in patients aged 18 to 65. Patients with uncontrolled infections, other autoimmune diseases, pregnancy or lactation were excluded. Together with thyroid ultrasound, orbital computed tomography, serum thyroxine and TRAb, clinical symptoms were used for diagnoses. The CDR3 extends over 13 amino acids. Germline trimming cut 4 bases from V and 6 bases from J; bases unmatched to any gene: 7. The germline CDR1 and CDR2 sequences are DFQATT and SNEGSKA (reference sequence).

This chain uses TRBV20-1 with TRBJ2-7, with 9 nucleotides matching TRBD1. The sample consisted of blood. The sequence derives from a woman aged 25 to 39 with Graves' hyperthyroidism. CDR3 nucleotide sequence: TGCAGTGCTACTGGGACAGGGTTGGGCGAGCAGTACTTC. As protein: CSATGTGLGEQYF.